This passage covers 13 T cell receptor beta chains from one sample sequenced in a study of identical twins. TCRdb re-analysed the 5' RACE reads in MiXCR, keeping a single row per CDR3 protein. The sample includes 200,000 to 250,000 distinct CDR3 sequences, roughly 7.5% seen only once; the top ten take 1.9%. Separately, the same data were catalogued under a study of yellow fever vaccine responses in identical twins.

Sample: memory (CD45RO+) T cells sorted from blood. These receptors all stem from a woman between 18 and 29 years old in good health.

The table lists this clonotype with a few counts. This chain's CDR3 is CASRKSGSSTDTQYF. CDR3 DNA: TGTGCCAGCAGGAAAAGCGGGAGTAGCACAGATACGCAGTATTTT. The V and J genes are TRBV6-2 or TRBV6-3 and TRBJ2-3; 8 bases map to TRBD2. With V trimmed by 6 bases and J by 0 bases, 5 bases remained unmatched. Germline V gene data show CDR1 as MNHEY and CDR2 as SVGEGT. This CDR3 has 15 amino acids.

In this sample, this clonotype turned up a few times. V is TRBV7-3 and J is TRBJ2-5; D is undetermined. Per the germline V gene, CDR1 is SGHTA and CDR2 is FQGTGA. This CDR3 spans 16 amino acids. V was clipped by 1 base and J by 3 bases, with 15 bases between them. The CDR3: CASSLNRAIPKETQYF. The CDR3 coding sequence is TGTGCCAGCAGCTTAAACAGAGCAATACCCAAAGAGACCCAGTACTTC.

This clonotype has only a few counts. This chain joins TRBV27 and TRBJ2-3, with 9 nucleotides matching TRBD2. Germline CDR1 is MNHEY and CDR2 is SMNVEV (reference sequence). The CDR3 extends over 15 amino acids. V trimming: 4 bases; J trimming: 4 bases; junction bases outside the gene matches: 6. CDR3 sequence: CASSSPPSGADTQYF. CDR3 DNA sequence: TGTGCCAGCAGTTCTCCGCCTAGCGGGGCAGATACGCAGTATTTT.

This clonotype was seen many times. This rearrangement joins TRBV7-2 to TRBJ2-1, with TRBD2 as a possible D gene (6 bases). With 4 bases removed from V and 6 bases from J, the gap between germline ends came to 10 bases. CDR1 is SGHTA and CDR2 is FQGNSA in the germline V gene. The CDR3 sequence is 13 residues long. The CDR3 sequence: CASSSRLGNEQFF. The CDR3 bases are TGTGCCAGCAGCTCCAGACTAGGCAATGAGCAGTTCTTC. The full variable domain, its missing parts supplied by reference TRBV7-2 and TRBJ2-1, is GAGVSQSPSNKVTEKGKDVELRCDPISGHTALYWYRQSLGQGLEFLIYFQGNSAPDKSGLPSDRFSAERTGGSVSTLTIQRTQQEDSAVYLCASSSRLGNEQFFGPGTRLTVL.

In its sample, this clonotype was seen a few times. V is TRBV4-1 and J is TRBJ1-4, with no clear D. Germline V lookup: CDR1 MGHRA, CDR2 YSYEKL. The CDR3 runs 14 residues. Trimming shortened V by 2 bases and J by 0 bases, and 4 bases separated the two germline ends. DNA for the CDR3: TGCGCCAGCAGCCAATCTACAACTAATGAAAAACTGTTTTTT. Translating gives CASSQSTTNEKLFF.

The rearrangement links TRBV7-9 to TRBJ2-5; possibly TRBD2 for D (6 bases). Trimming pared 5 bases from V and 0 bases from J, leaving 7 bases between. Germline lookup yields CDR1 SEHNR and CDR2 FQNEAQ (reference sequence). This CDR3 is 13 amino acids long. CDR3 protein: CASSRDYQETQYF. The DNA for the CDR3 is TGTGCCAGCAGCAGGGACTACCAAGAGACCCAGTACTTC. The full variable domain, with the rest looked up from reference TRBV7-9 and TRBJ2-5, is DTGVSQNPRHKITKRGQNVTFRCDPISEHNRLYWYRQTLGQGPEFLTYFQNEAQLEKSRLLSDRFSAERPKGSFSTLEIQRTEQGDSAMYLCASSRDYQETQYFGPGTRLLVL.

The chain links TRBV6-1 to TRBJ2-1, with 13 positions matching TRBD2. Germline trimming cut 6 bases from V and 5 bases from J; bases unmatched to any gene: 4. CDR1 and CDR2 from the germline V gene are MNHNS and SASEGT. CDR3 size: 15 residues. The CDR3 nucleotides are TGTGCCAGCAGAACACTAGCGGGGGGGGACAATGAGCAGTTCTTC. Its protein is CASRTLAGGDNEQFF.

This clonotype was counted a few times. The rearrangement uses TRBV6-1 and TRBJ1-1, with a possible D match to TRBD1 (5 bases). V was pared by 6 bases and J by 4 bases, with 9 bases between. The CDR3 runs to 12 residues. Germline values: CDR1 MNHNS, CDR2 SASEGT. DNA of the CDR3: TGTGCCAGCAGAGCAGGGCTCACTGAAGCTTTCTTT. It yields the protein CASRAGLTEAFF.

The table lists this clonotype with many counts. V and J are TRBV5-1 and TRBJ2-5; unclear D gene. Germline-derived CDR1 and CDR2 are SGHRS and YFSETQ. V was shortened by 4 bases and J by 5 bases, with 9 bases between the two germline ends. This CDR3 has 12 residues. The CDR3 spells CASSDVRETQYF. DNA for the CDR3: TGCGCCAGCAGCGACGTTCGGGAGACCCAGTACTTC.

V usage is TRBV20-1 and J usage is TRBJ2-7; 8 bases align to TRBD2. Germline V gene lookup returns CDR1 DFQATT and CDR2 SNEGSKA (reference sequence). Trimming removed 6 bases from V and 9 bases from J; junction bases left unmatched: 19. The CDR3 length is 15 residues. CDR3 coding DNA: TGCAGTGCGAGCGGGGCGGGAGCGGGAGCCTTTGGGCAGTACTTC. This gives the protein CSASGAGAGAFGQYF.

This chain connects TRBV27 to TRBJ1-2, with D hard to call. The CDR3 is 13 amino acids. V dropped 1 base and J dropped 7 bases, with 10 bases sitting between them. CDR1 and CDR2 from the germline V gene are MNHEY and SMNVEV (reference sequence). The CDR3 spells CASSLLKGTGYTF. CDR3 nucleotide sequence: TGTGCCAGCAGTTTATTGAAGGGTACTGGCTACACCTTC.

The chain is built from TRBV7-2 and TRBJ2-7; D may be TRBD1 (7 bases). With 2 bases removed from V and 2 bases from J, the gap between germline ends came to 16 bases. Germline lookup yields CDR1 SGHTA and CDR2 FQGNSA. This CDR3 has 16 amino acids. CDR3 in amino acids: CASSLRRGLTPYEQYF. The CDR3 DNA is TGTGCCAGCAGCTTACGGAGGGGGCTTACCCCCTACGAGCAGTACTTC.

This clonotype was seen many times. The gene calls are TRBV12-3 or TRBV12-4 and TRBJ2-5; D is perhaps TRBD2 (5 bases). This CDR3 region has 13 residues. Between the trimmed V and J ends, which lost 4 bases and 5 bases, there was a span of 11 bases. CDR3 sequence: CASSSGRGETQYF. CDR3 coding DNA: TGTGCCAGCAGTTCCGGACGAGGGGAGACCCAGTACTTC.